One sample yielded the 7 T cell receptor beta chains listed below, sequenced in a study of T cells after yellow fever vaccination (dated by TCRdb to the late 2010s). What the treatment or condition label conveys for this sample: live attenuated yellow fever vaccine strain. The library came from 5' RACE. TCRdb lists the instrument as Illumina NovaSeq 6000. TCRdb reanalyzed the raw reads on its own, using fastp at Q25 for trimming and MiXCR for clone calling, and kept in-frame beta chains. Each CDR3 protein gets just one entry, which takes the most common genes and DNA from the rows behind it. Present in this sample are 200,000 to 300,000 distinct CDR3 sequences, about 3.5% of which were seen just once. Around 19% of the sample comes from the top ten. The sample in question was PBMCs, obtained 15 days after the yellow fever booster vaccination. These TCRs come from a man aged 18-30 years who received the YFV17D yellow fever vaccine.

This clonotype occurred a few times. The rearrangement links TRBV12-3 or TRBV12-4 to TRBJ1-5; D remains unclear. The CDR3 consists of 13 residues. The V end was cut by 1 base, the J end by 8 bases, with 9 bases between. The CDR3 loop is CASSLGFSEPQHF. The CDR3 DNA is TGTGCCAGCAGTTTAGGATTCAGCGAGCCCCAGCATTTT.

This clonotype was recorded at least ten times. The chain combines TRBV5-1 with TRBJ2-3; D unclear. This CDR3 comprises 15 residues. Trimming shortened V by 0 bases and J by 0 bases, and 8 bases separated the two germline ends. CDR1 and CDR2 from the germline V gene are SGHRS and YFSETQ. The CDR3 loop reads CASSLAPRSTDTQYF. The CDR3 nucleotides are TGCGCCAGCAGCTTGGCGCCCAGAAGCACAGATACGCAGTATTTT.

This clonotype occurred many times. The rearrangement joins TRBV7-6 to TRBJ2-6; D is possibly TRBD1 (5 bases). Germline-derived CDR1 and CDR2 are SGHVS and FNYEAQ. There are 17 residues in the CDR3. Trimming cost V 5 bases and J 0 bases, with 14 bases left between them. CDR3 residues: CASSPGLRSSGANVLTF. CDR3 coding DNA: TGTGCCAGCAGCCCAGGGTTGAGAAGCTCTGGGGCCAACGTCCTGACTTTC.

This clonotype showed up many times. V usage is TRBV25-1 and J usage is TRBJ2-1; D possibly uses TRBD1 or TRBD2 (5 bases each). CDR3 length: 16 residues. The germline V gene has CDR1 MGHDK and CDR2 SYGVNS. The V end was cut by 4 bases, the J end by 2 bases, with 15 bases between. CDR3 amino acids: CASSGHSEGPYNEQFF. CDR3 in DNA: TGTGCCAGCAGTGGACATTCCGAGGGGCCCTACAATGAGCAGTTCTTC.

This clonotype was found many times. This chain links TRBV29-1 with TRBJ2-2, with a possible D match to TRBD2 (6 bases). The CDR3 contains 11 residues. Trimming removed 7 bases from V and 3 bases from J, with 6 bases in between. Germline loops: CDR1 SQVTM, CDR2 ANQGSEA. CDR3: CSGGDTGELFF. The CDR3, as DNA: TGCAGCGGGGGGGACACCGGGGAGCTGTTTTTT.

This clonotype occurred many times. The chain employs TRBV5-1 and TRBJ2-2; D unclear. Germline V lookup: CDR1 SGHRS, CDR2 YFSETQ. Deletions cut 0 bases from V and 1 base from J, with 4 bases between. The length of the CDR3 is 14 residues. CDR3: CASSLVLNTGELFF. The CDR3 bases are TGCGCCAGCAGCTTGGTTCTGAACACCGGGGAGCTGTTTTTT.

Ten or more counts support this clonotype. The chain is built from TRBV27 and TRBJ1-6; 9 bases fit TRBD1. The germline V gene encodes CDR1 MNHEY and CDR2 SMNVEV (reference sequence). CDR3 size: 16 residues. The ends lost 6 bases at V and 6 bases at J; junction bases unmatched: 9. The CDR3: CASSRDRVLGNSPLHF. DNA for the CDR3: TGTGCCAGCAGCCGGGACAGGGTCCTTGGTAATTCACCCCTCCACTTT.